Listed here are 22 T cell receptor beta chains from one sample, sequenced in a study of blood T cell repertoires in COVID-19. Using immunoSEQ multiplex PCR, the repertoire was profiled, and TCRdb retains in-frame clones only, with some absent. The sample carries 450,000 to 500,000 clones, 88% recorded once. The sample comprised PBMCs or T cells enriched from blood (not recorded which). These receptors were obtained from a woman aged 55 to 70 who had recovered from COVID-19.

The chain uses TRBV3-1 (or the pseudogene TRBV3-2) and TRBJ2-7, with D perhaps TRBD2 (5 bases). Germline-derived CDR1 and CDR2 are LGHDT and YNNKEL (reference sequence). This CDR3 comprises 12 residues. V was trimmed by 5 bases and J by 7 bases, leaving 12 bases between them. The CDR3 here is CASSITTGEQYF. In DNA form, the CDR3 reads TGTGCCAGCAGCATCACAACGGGAGAGCAGTACTTC.

About this clone: Other nucleotide sequences from this sample produce the same CDR3. The chain links TRBV5-4 to TRBJ2-5; D is undetermined. The CDR3 is 13 residues long. V was clipped by 1 base and J by 2 bases, with 6 bases between them. In germline, CDR1 is SGHNT, CDR2 YYREEE (reference sequence). As DNA, the CDR3 is TGTGCCAGCAGCTTGTACAGACAAGAGACCCAGTACTTC. It yields the protein CASSLYRQETQYF.

The V and J genes are TRBV4-1 and TRBJ1-4; D perhaps matches TRBD1 (6 bases). The CDR3 extends over 15 amino acids. The V gene's germline CDR1 is MGHRA and CDR2 YSYEKL. V dropped 4 bases and J dropped 5 bases, with 14 bases sitting between them. The CDR3 bases are TGCGCCAGCAGCCGAAGACAGGTGGGAAATGAAAAACTGTTTTTT. Encoded protein: CASSRRQVGNEKLFF.

The chain recombines TRBV24-1 with TRBJ2-3, with TRBD1 identical over 8 bases. CDR3 length: 15 residues. Unmatched junction bases numbered 3, after V lost 2 bases and J lost 3 bases. Germline V gives CDR1 KGHDR, CDR2 SFDVKD. The CDR3 loop is CATSDWTGQTDTQYF. DNA of the CDR3: TGTGCCACCAGTGATTGGACAGGGCAAACAGATACGCAGTATTTT.

The rearrangement joins TRBV11-2 to TRBJ2-1, with D possibly TRBD1 on 7 matching bases. Germline CDR1 is SGHAT and CDR2 is FQNNGV. V was cut by 5 bases and J by 10 bases, with 21 bases left in between. There are 15 residues in the CDR3. In DNA form, the CDR3 reads TGTGCCAGCAGCCCCTTGGGGGGCTCCAGGGGGGAGCAGTTCTTC. Translating gives CASSPLGGSRGEQFF.

This clone was picked up one time. This chain joins TRBV6-5 and TRBJ1-2; TRBD1 might be the D (5 bases). The CDR3 consists of 14 residues. Germline values: CDR1 MNHEY, CDR2 SVGAGI. V dropped 7 bases and J dropped 2 bases, with 14 bases sitting between them. CDR3 nucleotide sequence: TGTGCCAGCAAATTGGGGGGGACCAACTATGGCTACACCTTC. Its protein product is CASKLGGTNYGYTF.

The J gene is TRBJ2-5, the V gene TRBV6-5, with TRBD1 as a possible D gene (6 bases). Germline V gene data show CDR1 as MNHEY and CDR2 as SVGAGI. This CDR3 region has 16 residues. The ends were cut back, 4 bases at V and 5 bases at J, with 20 bases in the middle. DNA for the CDR3: TGTGCCAGCAGTTCCTCCCCCACAGGGATTGGGGAGACCCAGTACTTC. It encodes CASSSSPTGIGETQYF.

The rearrangement uses TRBV18 and TRBJ1-1; tentatively, D is TRBD1 (6 bases). Looked up from germline, CDR1 is KGHSH and CDR2 is LQKENI. Trimming pared 4 bases from V and 2 bases from J, leaving 8 bases between. CDR3 size: 13 residues. DNA for the CDR3: TGTGCCAGCTCACAGGACAGAAACACTGAAGCTTTCTTT. The encoded protein is CASSQDRNTEAFF.

J is TRBJ1-5 and V is TRBV6-5; 7 bases align to TRBD1. The CDR3 has 14 amino acids. Germline V gene sequence: CDR1 MNHEY, CDR2 SVGAGI. Germline trimming cut 8 bases from V and 3 bases from J; bases unmatched to any gene: 7. The CDR3 coding sequence is TGTGCCAGCGACCCGACAGGGAACAATCAGCCCCAGCATTTT. Protein sequence: CASDPTGNNQPQHF.

The chain recombines TRBV7-8 with TRBJ1-6; the match to TRBD1 covers 7 bases. The CDR3 is 15 amino acids. From germline, CDR1 is SGHVS and CDR2 FQNEAQ. Trimming cost V 6 bases and J 7 bases; bases outside gene matches: 9. CDR3 DNA sequence: TGTGCCAGCAGTTCACAGGGGCCTCCGAATTCACCCCTCCACTTT. Its protein is CASSSQGPPNSPLHF.

V is TRBV12-3 or TRBV12-4 and J is TRBJ2-1; D perhaps matches TRBD1 (6 bases). V was cut by 6 bases and J by 5 bases, with 8 bases left in between. The CDR3 is 12 amino acids. CDR3 coding DNA: TGTGCCAGCAGATACAGGGACAATGAGCAGTTCTTC. It translates to CASRYRDNEQFF.

The sample holds many counts of this clone. The V call is TRBV6-4, the J call TRBJ2-1; 7 bases map to TRBD1. The CDR3 extends over 16 amino acids. Germline V gene lookup returns CDR1 MRHNA and CDR2 SNTAGT. The trim removed 4 bases at V and 5 bases at J, leaving 11 bases unmatched. The CDR3 reads CASSAGWTGGDNEQFF. CDR3 in DNA: TGTGCCAGCAGTGCGGGGTGGACAGGTGGTGACAATGAGCAGTTCTTC.

This clone showed up just a few times. The chain uses TRBV5-4 and TRBJ1-2; the match to TRBD1 covers 7 bases. The CDR3 spans 16 residues. V lost 5 bases and J lost 0; bases outside the gene matches: 10. Germline V gene data show CDR1 as SGHNT and CDR2 as YYREEE (reference sequence). CDR3 in amino acids: CASRPDREPSNYGYTF. Written as DNA, the CDR3 is TGTGCCAGCAGACCCGACAGGGAACCCTCTAACTATGGCTACACCTTC.

V usage is TRBV27 and J usage is TRBJ2-7, with TRBD1 matching over 10 bases. Germline CDR1 MNHEY, CDR2 SMNVEV (reference sequence). Germline trimming cut 5 bases from V and 0 bases from J; bases unmatched to any gene: 4. The CDR3 has 15 amino acids. The CDR3 DNA is TGTGCCAGCAGTGGAGGACAGGGGGGCTCCTACGAGCAGTACTTC. It is translated as CASSGGQGGSYEQYF.

The chain links TRBV11-2 to TRBJ1-1; D is uncertain. The CDR3 covers 15 residues. Germline-derived CDR1 and CDR2 are SGHAT and FQNNGV. Trimming pared 6 bases from V and 3 bases from J, leaving 17 bases between. CDR3 in DNA: TGTGCCAGCAGTCCCTTGGGCAGAATATACACTGAAGCTTTCTTT. It translates to CASSPLGRIYTEAFF.

The chain combines TRBV18 with TRBJ2-1; D possibly corresponds to TRBD2 (5 bases). Germline values: CDR1 KGHSH, CDR2 LQKENI. With 3 bases removed from V and 6 bases from J, the gap between germline ends came to 12 bases. The CDR3 totals 14 residues. CDR3 nucleotides: TGTGCCAGCTCACCTTCGGACGGAGGCAATGAGCAGTTCTTC. Translating it yields CASSPSDGGNEQFF.

The gene calls are TRBV4-1 and TRBJ1-4; no clear D. This CDR3 has 13 amino acids. Per germline, CDR1 MGHRA and CDR2 YSYEKL. The germline V and J ends were trimmed by 3 bases and 8 bases, with 10 bases remaining between them. The CDR3 sequence: CASSQATGEKLFF. The DNA for the CDR3 is TGCGCCAGCAGCCAGGCGACTGGGGAAAAACTGTTTTTT.

The chain links TRBV5-5 to TRBJ1-6; 9 bases agree with TRBD1. The J segment lost 5 bases and the V segment lost 3 bases, leaving 6 bases of the junction unmatched. In germline, CDR1 is SGHKS, CDR2 YYEKEE (reference sequence). The CDR3 loop spans 16 amino acids. The CDR3: CASSSRDRVDNSPLHF. CDR3 in DNA: TGTGCCAGCAGCTCCCGGGACAGGGTTGATAATTCACCCCTCCACTTT.

The chain combines TRBV6-6 with TRBJ1-6; D is unclear. The V end was cut by 7 bases, the J end by 6 bases, with 7 bases between. The CDR3 runs 12 residues. In germline, CDR1 is MNHNY, CDR2 SVGAGI (reference sequence). The CDR3 DNA reads as TGTGCCAGCACTCTAGGTAATTCACCCCTCCACTTT. Translated, it gives CASTLGNSPLHF.

The rearrangement uses TRBV5-1 and TRBJ1-4, with 9 nucleotides matching TRBD1. V was clipped by 5 bases and J by 7 bases; unmatched bases: 6. CDR3 length equals 14 residues. Germline values: CDR1 SGHRS, CDR2 YFSETQ. CDR3 bases: TGCGCCAGCAGACTCGGGACAGGGAGTGAAAAACTGTTTTTT. It encodes CASRLGTGSEKLFF.

The V call is TRBV27, the J call TRBJ1-2; TRBD1 matches at 9 bases. The CDR3 loop spans 17 amino acids. Germline assignment: CDR1 MNHEY and CDR2 SMNVEV (reference sequence). V was pared by 2 bases and J by 4 bases, with 11 bases of the junction left unmatched. The CDR3 protein is CASSLLGQGQFVYGYTF. The DNA of the CDR3 is TGTGCCAGCAGTTTACTGGGACAGGGACAATTTGTCTATGGCTACACCTTC.

The CDR3 protein is CASSYSGPTGNTIYF. The CDR3 DNA reads as TGTGCCAGCAGTTATTCGGGTCCCACTGGAAACACCATATATTTT. The V and J genes are TRBV6-5 and TRBJ1-3, with D hard to call. Germline lookup yields CDR1 MNHEY and CDR2 SVGAGI. CDR3 length: 15 amino acids. Trimming removed 3 bases at V and 2 bases at J, with 11 bases between.